Sequencing of this T cell receptor (beta chain) was carried out in a study of blood T cell repertoires in COVID-19. Study background: PBMCs, B-cell-depleted T cells, or T cells provided the cDNA or gDNA that made up the material.

V gave up 5 bases and J gave up 10 bases, with 12 bases separating them. This CDR3 contains 13 residues. Germline V lookup: CDR1 SNHLY, CDR2 FYNNEI. Original data processing: Using reference gene primer amplification, nucleated cell counts were estimated. Some clones are missing from TCRdb's copy, which holds only in-frame ones; the method was immunoSEQ multiplex PCR. V and J calls and clone size are copied from that table; D and trimming were computed from the DNA. The data contain about 240,000 clones, about 86% of them singletons. Material for sequencing was peripheral blood. The genes are TRBV2 and TRBJ1-6; a weak D match, TRBD1 (5 bases). The source of this sequence is a woman of 80 years or more with acute or convalescent COVID-19. CDR3 DNA: TGTGCCAGCAGTTCTACCCAGGGATCACCCCTCCACTTT. Amino acids: CASSSTQGSPLHF.